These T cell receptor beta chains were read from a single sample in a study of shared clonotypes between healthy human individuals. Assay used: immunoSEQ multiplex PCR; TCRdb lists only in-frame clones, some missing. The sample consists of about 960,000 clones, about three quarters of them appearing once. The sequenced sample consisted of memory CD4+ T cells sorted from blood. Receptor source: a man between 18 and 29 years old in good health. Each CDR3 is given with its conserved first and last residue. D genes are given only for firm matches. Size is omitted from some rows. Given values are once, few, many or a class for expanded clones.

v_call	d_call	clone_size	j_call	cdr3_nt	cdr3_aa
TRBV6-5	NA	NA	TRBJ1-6	TGTGCCAGCAAAACTACAGGGTTGGGGTCACCCCTCCACTTT	CASKTTGLGSPLHF
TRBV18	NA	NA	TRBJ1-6	TGTGCCAGCTCACTTCGAGGGGGGCCTGGAGAGAATTCACCCCTCCACTTT	CASSLRGGPGENSPLHF
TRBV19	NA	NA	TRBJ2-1	TGTGCCAGTCGTCACCAGTGGGGCCGTTCGAACAATGAGCAGTTCTTC	CASRHQWGRSNNEQFF
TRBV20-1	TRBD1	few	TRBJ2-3	TGCAGTGCAGGACAGGGAGATACGCAGTATTTT	CSAGQGDTQYF
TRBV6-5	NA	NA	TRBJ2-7	TGTGCCAGCAGTTATGCCGGGACAACATCCTACGAGCAGTACTTC	CASSYAGTTSYEQYF
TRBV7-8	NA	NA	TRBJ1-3	TGTGCCAGCAGCTTGGCTACTGCCGGAAACACCATATATTTT	CASSLATAGNTIYF
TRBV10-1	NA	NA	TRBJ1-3	TGCGCCAGCAGTGAAGACAACTCTGGAAACACCATATATTTT	CASSEDNSGNTIYF
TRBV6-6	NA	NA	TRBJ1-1	TGTGCCAGCAGTTACTCTGGGGGACGCCAGAACACTGAAGCTTTCTTT	CASSYSGGRQNTEAFF
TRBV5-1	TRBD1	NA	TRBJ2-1	TGCGCCAGCAGCTTCGAAGACAGGGGGGAGAATGAGCAGTTCTTC	CASSFEDRGENEQFF
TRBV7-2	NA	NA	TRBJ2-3	TGTGCCAGCAGCTTAAAAGGTGATACGCAGTATTTT	CASSLKGDTQYF
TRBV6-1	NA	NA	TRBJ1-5	TGTGCCAGCAGTGATATGACAGGCCCCGGGCAGCCCCAGCATTTT	CASSDMTGPGQPQHF
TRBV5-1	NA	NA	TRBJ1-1	TGCGCCAGCAGGTACGGGGGCGATAACACTGAAGCTTTCTTT	CASRYGGDNTEAFF
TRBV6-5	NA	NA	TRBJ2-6	TGTGCCAGCAGAAGAGATACCTCTGGGGCCAACGTCCTGACTTTC	CASRRDTSGANVLTF
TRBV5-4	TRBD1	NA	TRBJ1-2	TGTGCCAGCAGCTTGGATCGGACAGGGGGGTCTGACTATGGCTACACCTTC	CASSLDRTGGSDYGYTF
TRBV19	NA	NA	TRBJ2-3	TGTGCCAGTAGTATGAGCTTTCCCAGCACAGATACGCAGTATTTT	CASSMSFPSTDTQYF